These 3 T cell receptor beta chains were sequenced from one sample in a study of blood T cell repertoires in COVID-19. Profiling relied on immunoSEQ multiplex PCR, and the TCRdb table lists in-frame clones only, not all of them. The sample lists about 74,000 clones, 80% to 90% occurring once. Sequencing was carried out using peripheral blood. The receptor source for this set is an older man with acute or convalescent COVID-19.

This sequence joins TRBV7-3 and TRBJ2-1; a possible D gene is TRBD1 (6 bases). This CDR3 has 15 amino acids. Germline CDR1 SGHTA, CDR2 FQGTGA. The V end was cut by 2 bases, the J end by 5 bases, with 13 bases between. The CDR3 is CASSLQGPGDNEQFF. The CDR3 DNA reads TGTGCCAGCAGCTTACAGGGGCCAGGGGACAATGAGCAGTTCTTC. Looking up the rest from reference TRBV7-3 and TRBJ2-1 gives the full variable domain: GAGVSQTPSNKVTEKGKYVELRCDPISGHTALYWYRQSLGQGPEFLIYFQGTGAADDSGLPNDRFFAVRPEGSVSTLKIQRTERGDSAVYLCASSLQGPGDNEQFFGPGTRLTVL.

The rearrangement links TRBV27 to TRBJ2-7, with 7 bases matching TRBD2. CDR3 length equals 14 residues. CDR1 is MNHEY and CDR2 is SMNVEV in the germline V gene (reference sequence). Trimming removed 2 bases from V and 9 bases from J; junction bases left unmatched: 10. This CDR3 is CASSLGLDYIGQYF. The CDR3 bases are TGTGCCAGCAGTTTAGGACTAGACTACATCGGGCAGTACTTC.

The rearrangement uses TRBV18 and TRBJ1-5; no definite D call. CDR3 size: 16 residues. Germline V lookup: CDR1 KGHSH, CDR2 LQKENI. Trimming stripped 3 bases from V and 4 bases from J, with 16 bases between. In DNA form, the CDR3 reads TGTGCCAGCTCACCTACCGGGAACGGAGGGAATCAGCCCCAGCATTTT. Translating it yields CASSPTGNGGNQPQHF.